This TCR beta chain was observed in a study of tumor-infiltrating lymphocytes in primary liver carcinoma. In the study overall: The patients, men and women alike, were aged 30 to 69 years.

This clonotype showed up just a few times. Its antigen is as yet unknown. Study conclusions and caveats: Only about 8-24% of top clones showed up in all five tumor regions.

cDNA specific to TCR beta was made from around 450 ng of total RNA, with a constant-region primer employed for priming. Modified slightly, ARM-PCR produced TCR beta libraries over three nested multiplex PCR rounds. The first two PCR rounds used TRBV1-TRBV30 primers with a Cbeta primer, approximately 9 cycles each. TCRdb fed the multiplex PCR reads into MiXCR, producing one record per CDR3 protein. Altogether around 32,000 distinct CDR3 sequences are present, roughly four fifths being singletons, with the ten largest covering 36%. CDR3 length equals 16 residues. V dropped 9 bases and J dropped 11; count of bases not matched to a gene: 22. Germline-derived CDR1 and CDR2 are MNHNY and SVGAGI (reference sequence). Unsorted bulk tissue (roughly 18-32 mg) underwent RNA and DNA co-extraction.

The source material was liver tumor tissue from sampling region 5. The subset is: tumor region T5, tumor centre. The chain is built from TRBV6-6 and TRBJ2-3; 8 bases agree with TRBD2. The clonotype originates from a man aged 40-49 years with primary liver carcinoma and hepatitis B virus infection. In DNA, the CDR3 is TGTGCCAGTAGTCAAGACGGGACTAGGGATCTCGGTGTGCAGTATTTT. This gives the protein CASSQDGTRDLGVQYF.